The 23 T cell receptor beta chains presented below share a single source sample, sequenced in a study of T-cell reconstitution after alpha-beta-depleted transplantation in children. Preparation of the TCRbeta library used unique molecular identifiers. One entry per CDR3 protein, called by TCRdb with MiXCR from the PCR reads. The sample yields about 580,000 distinct CDR3 sequences, around 23% seen once. Sequencing was performed on PBMCs, mostly from graft donor cells, taken 360 days after TCRalphabeta/CD19-depleted stem cell transplant. The receptors were gathered from a boy under two years old who had a stem cell transplant for acute myeloid leukemia, so the T cells may come from the graft donor.

Many counts were recorded for this clonotype. J is TRBJ2-1 and V is TRBV20-1, with 10 bases lining up with TRBD2. V was clipped by 0 bases and J by 8 bases; unmatched bases: 7. Germline CDR1 DFQATT, CDR2 SNEGSKA (reference sequence). CDR3 length: 15 amino acids. CDR3 amino acids: CSARDISGGAHEQFF. For the CDR3, the DNA is TGCAGTGCTAGAGATATCAGCGGGGGGGCCCATGAGCAGTTCTTC.

J is TRBJ2-1 and V is TRBV28; perhaps D is TRBD1 or TRBD2 (5 bases each). The germline gives CDR1 MDHEN, CDR2 SYDVKM. V shed 4 bases and J shed 0 bases, with 16 bases lying between them. This CDR3 is built from 17 residues. DNA for the CDR3: TGTGCCAGCAGTTCCCCATGGGGACCCCCCTCCTACAATGAGCAGTTCTTC. Translated: CASSSPWGPPSYNEQFF.

This clonotype came up many times. The chain combines TRBV20-1 with TRBJ2-3; perhaps TRBD1 as D (6 bases). The V and J ends lost 6 bases and 2 bases respectively, with 9 bases between them. Germline V gene sequence: CDR1 DFQATT, CDR2 SNEGSKA (reference sequence). The CDR3 runs 12 residues. The CDR3 DNA reads TGCAGTGCAGGGGGAGTCACAGATACGCAGTATTTT. Translation: CSAGGVTDTQYF.

V is TRBV6-5 and J is TRBJ1-2, with D tentatively TRBD1 (5 bases). The germline gives CDR1 MNHEY, CDR2 SVGAGI. The CDR3 is made up of 14 amino acids. Trimming removed 2 bases at V and 3 bases at J, with 10 bases between. The chain's CDR3 is CASSYQDTYYGYTF. The CDR3 nucleotides read TGTGCCAGCAGTTACCAGGACACATACTATGGCTACACCTTC.

This chain uses TRBV5-1 with TRBJ2-1; D ambiguous. Germline lookup yields CDR1 SGHRS and CDR2 YFSETQ. With 4 bases removed from V and 10 bases from J, the gap between germline ends came to 15 bases. The CDR3 contains 13 residues. The DNA of the CDR3 is TGCGCCAGCAGCCCGCCCGCGGCCAGGGAGCAGTTCTTC. It codes for CASSPPAAREQFF. Together with reference TRBV5-1 and TRBJ2-1, the CDR3 gives the full variable domain: KAGVTQTPRYLIKTRGQQVTLSCSPISGHRSVSWYQQTPGQGLQFLFEYFSETQRNKGNFPGRFSGRQFSNSRSEMNVSTLELGDSALYLCASSPPAAREQFFGPGTRLTVL.

This clonotype was recorded many times. The J gene is TRBJ1-1, the V gene TRBV20-1; the D is unclear. CDR3 length equals 12 residues. The germline CDR1 and CDR2 sequences are DFQATT and SNEGSKA (reference sequence). The CDR3 protein is CSRTRWNTEAFF. The CDR3 bases are TGCAGCAGAACGAGGTGGAACACTGAAGCTTTCTTT.

This clonotype was seen only a few times. The chain employs TRBV20-1 and TRBJ1-1, with unresolved D. There are 13 residues in the CDR3. The germline gives CDR1 DFQATT, CDR2 SNEGSKA (reference sequence). The CDR3 sequence: CILLLDGNTEAFF. The CDR3 region has the DNA TGCATTCTACTCCTGGACGGGAACACTGAAGCTTTCTTT.

This clonotype was detected many times. The chain has TRBV12-3 or TRBV12-4 and TRBJ2-3, with a possible D match to TRBD2 (5 bases). V lost 6 bases and J 10 bases, leaving 8 bases between the germline ends. The CDR3 runs to 10 residues. The chain's CDR3 is CASSSGAQYF. For the CDR3, the DNA is TGTGCCAGCAGCTCCGGGGCGCAGTATTTT.

The chain links TRBV5-4 to TRBJ2-2; 9 bases are shared with TRBD2. Germline V gene data show CDR1 as SGHNT and CDR2 as YYREEE (reference sequence). There are 18 residues in the CDR3. Unmatched junction bases numbered 10, after V lost 0 bases and J lost 4 bases. CDR3 DNA sequence: TGTGCCAGCAGCTTGGTGCGGGGGGGGTTGAGTGGCACCGGGGAGCTGTTTTTT. This codes for CASSLVRGGLSGTGELFF.

This clonotype has at least ten counts. V is TRBV12-3 or TRBV12-4 and J is TRBJ2-7; D remains ambiguous. The CDR3 runs 15 residues. Trimming stripped 3 bases from V and 0 bases from J, with 12 bases between. This CDR3 is CASSLSRRSSYEQYF. The CDR3, as DNA: TGTGCCAGCAGTTTGTCCAGACGTAGCTCCTACGAGCAGTACTTC.

This clonotype was picked up many times. The chain carries TRBV20-1 and TRBJ2-1, with 11 bases identical to TRBD1. Trimming removed 5 bases from V and 8 bases from J; junction bases left unmatched: 11. Germline V CDR1 and CDR2: DFQATT, SNEGSKA (reference sequence). The CDR3 covers 15 residues. The CDR3 sequence is CSAGTGGGYIDEQFF. DNA of the CDR3: TGCAGTGCTGGGACAGGGGGTGGTTACATAGATGAGCAGTTCTTC.

This chain connects TRBV9 to TRBJ2-3, with TRBD2 matching over 11 bases. Per the germline V gene, CDR1 is SGDLS and CDR2 is YYNGEE. The CDR3 is 15 residues long. J was trimmed by 6 bases and V by 3 bases; bases with no gene match: 6. The CDR3 coding sequence is TGTGCCAGCAGCGCACTAGCGGGGGCCGAGGATACGCAGTATTTT. Its translation is CASSALAGAEDTQYF.

The chain carries TRBV12-3 or TRBV12-4 and TRBJ2-7; 7 bases agree with TRBD1. Trimming took 6 bases from V and 2 from J; bases not matched to a gene: 4. The CDR3 has 13 residues. This CDR3 reads CASRGTETYEQYF. The DNA of the CDR3 is TGTGCCAGCAGGGGGACAGAAACCTACGAGCAGTACTTC.

This clonotype has at least ten counts. The chain joins TRBV12-3 or TRBV12-4 to TRBJ1-1; no reliable D call. CDR3 size: 12 residues. V lost 8 bases to trimming and J lost 5 bases, with 12 bases between them. The CDR3 loop is CASRVGTTEAFF. As DNA, the CDR3 is TGTGCCAGCCGAGTCGGCACAACTGAAGCTTTCTTT.

At least ten counts were recorded for this clonotype. The chain carries TRBV19 and TRBJ2-7; D is undetermined. CDR3 size: 17 residues. V shed 5 bases and J shed 0 bases, with 20 bases lying between them. Germline assignment: CDR1 LNHDA and CDR2 SQIVND (reference sequence). The CDR3 DNA is TGTGCCAGTAGTGCCACCTTTCCCACAGTATACTCCTACGAGCAGTACTTC. This sequence encodes CASSATFPTVYSYEQYF.

The J gene is TRBJ2-2, the V gene TRBV20-1; TRBD2 agrees at 7 bases. The germline gives CDR1 DFQATT, CDR2 SNEGSKA (reference sequence). V was pared by 3 bases and J by 1 base, with 5 bases of the junction left unmatched. The CDR3 spans 15 residues. The CDR3 coding sequence is TGCAGTGCTAGGAGGACTAGAAGGAACACCGGGGAGCTGTTTTTT. This translates into CSARRTRRNTGELFF.

This clonotype has a handful of counts. The V and J genes are TRBV20-1 and TRBJ2-5; 7 positions match TRBD2. Germline V gene lookup returns CDR1 DFQATT and CDR2 SNEGSKA (reference sequence). The V and J ends lost 5 bases and 3 bases, in that order; junction bases with no gene match: 6. The CDR3 runs to 13 residues. In DNA, the CDR3 is TGCAGTGCTTCCGGGACTACAAAAGAGACCCAGTACTTC. This sequence encodes CSASGTTKETQYF.

This clonotype occurred a few times. CDR3 DNA: TGTGCCAGCAGCAAAGTCGTACAGGGGTTCGGCAATCAGCCCCAGCATTTT. Translation: CASSKVVQGFGNQPQHF. The gene calls are TRBV21-1 and TRBJ1-5; TRBD1 was called by the table and not checked on the DNA. TRBV21-1 is deemed a pseudogene. There are 17 residues in the CDR3.

This clonotype has at least ten counts. V usage is TRBV6-5 and J usage is TRBJ1-3; a weak D match, TRBD1 (5 bases). Trimming left V 1 base short and J 0 bases short, with 13 bases between. Germline V gives CDR1 MNHEY, CDR2 SVGAGI. CDR3 size: 17 residues. CDR3 DNA: TGTGCCAGCAGTTACTTCGGGACGGCGTACTCTGGAAACACCATATATTTT. Translated, it gives CASSYFGTAYSGNTIYF.

The chain has TRBV20-1 and TRBJ1-5; D may be TRBD1 (6 bases). Per the germline V gene, CDR1 is DFQATT and CDR2 is SNEGSKA (reference sequence). The V gene lost 1 base and the J gene lost 5 bases, with 9 bases spanning the gap. The CDR3 runs 13 residues. The CDR3 region has the DNA TGCAGTGCTAGAGTGAGGGGGTATCAGCCCCAGCATTTT. Protein product: CSARVRGYQPQHF.

The gene calls are TRBV18 and TRBJ2-1, with D possibly being TRBD1 (6 bases). Germline CDR1 and CDR2: KGHSH and LQKENI. The V and J ends lost 6 bases and 6 bases respectively, with 21 bases between them. The CDR3 has 16 residues. CDR3 nucleotide sequence: TGTGCCAGCTCCAATGAACACCAGGGGATAGGCAATGAGCAGTTCTTC. This translates into CASSNEHQGIGNEQFF.

This clonotype was detected many times. This chain uses TRBV29-1 with TRBJ2-5; D is uncertain. The CDR3 has 13 amino acids. Germline lookup yields CDR1 SQVTM and CDR2 ANQGSEA. V lost 6 bases and J 4 bases, leaving 15 bases between the germline ends. For the CDR3, the DNA is TGCAGCGTCTCGGACCTAGGCGGAGAGACCCAGTACTTC. This sequence encodes CSVSDLGGETQYF.

Only a few counts were recorded for this clonotype. The chain is built from TRBV20-1 and TRBJ2-7; 11 bases are a match to TRBD1. V shed 5 bases and J 4 bases; nucleotides not matched to a gene: 7. The germline V gene encodes CDR1 DFQATT and CDR2 SNEGSKA (reference sequence). This CDR3 spans 14 amino acids. Here the CDR3 DNA reads TGCAGTGCTCAACCCGGGACAGGGGGTTACGAGCAGTACTTC. Translation: CSAQPGTGGYEQYF.